A selection of T cell receptor beta chains follows, all from one sample in a study of blood T cell repertoires in COVID-19. Only in-frame clones appear in the TCRdb table, and some are missing; sequencing was by immunoSEQ multiplex PCR. The sample carries about 140,000 clones, 80% to 90% recorded once. Sequences were obtained from peripheral blood. The receptors come from a man aged 60-69 years with active or convalescent COVID-19. Each CDR3 is given with its conserved first and last residue. The D gene is left open where the match is weak. Not all rows give a size; the values are once, few, many and, for expanded clones, a class.

TRBJ2-5,TRBV11-2,.,.,13,TGTGCCAGCAGCTTAGGGGAGAGGGAGACCCAGTACTTC,CASSLGERETQYF
TRBJ2-7,TRBV11-1,.,TRBD2,16,TGTGCCAGCAGCCCTAGTGGACTAGCGGGACACTACGAGCAGTACTTC,CASSPSGLAGHYEQYF
TRBJ2-5,TRBV11-2,.,.,15,TGTGCCAGCAGCTTAGGGAGACGGCAGCAAGAGACCCAGTACTTC,CASSLGRRQQETQYF
TRBJ2-3,TRBV5-1,.,.,14,TGCGCCAGCAGCTTGCTGCCAGGAGGGGATACGCAGTATTTT,CASSLLPGGDTQYF
TRBJ2-3,TRBV28,once,.,15,TGTGCCAGCAGTTTAGAGTACCCTAGCACAGATACGCAGTATTTT,CASSLEYPSTDTQYF
TRBJ2-7,TRBV19,once,.,15,TGTGCCAGTAGTATAGGAGTTAAGCTCAGCGACGAGCAGTACTTC,CASSIGVKLSDEQYF
TRBJ2-7,TRBV7-9,.,TRBD2,14,TGTGCCAGCAGCGTTAGCGGGAGGGCCTACGAGCAGTACTTC,CASSVSGRAYEQYF
TRBJ1-1,TRBV6-5,.,TRBD1,13,TGTGCCAGCAGAGAGGACAGGGACACTGAAGCTTTCTTT,CASREDRDTEAFF
TRBJ2-7,TRBV5-4,once,TRBD1,16,TGTGCCAGCAGCTTGGGAGGGACAGGGGCGTCCTACGAGCAGTACTTC,CASSLGGTGASYEQYF
TRBJ2-1,TRBV24-1,few,.,15,TGTGCCACCAGTGATACAACTCAGGGGCACAATGAGCAGTTCTTC,CATSDTTQGHNEQFF
TRBJ2-1,TRBV24-1,.,.,14,TGTGCCACCGGTGACAGGGAGGACTACAATGAGCAGTTCTTC,CATGDREDYNEQFF
TRBJ2-1,TRBV4-1,.,TRBD2,17,TGCGCCAGCAGCCAAGGCTCGAGAGCGGGGAGCTACAATGAGCAGTTCTTC,CASSQGSRAGSYNEQFF
TRBJ2-3,TRBV5-1,.,.,15,TGCGCCAGCAACCCTAGCGCCCAAAGCACAGATACGCAGTATTTT,CASNPSAQSTDTQYF
TRBJ2-1,TRBV27,.,TRBD2,14,TGTGCCAGCAGTAGACTAGCGGGAGGCATTGAGCAGTTCTTC,CASSRLAGGIEQFF
TRBJ1-5,TRBV18,.,.,13,TGTGCCAGCTCACGACAGGACAATCAGCCCCAGCATTTT,CASSRQDNQPQHF
TRBJ2-3,TRBV5-1,.,.,15,TGCGCCAGCAGCTTGGGAGCGGGCCCCACAGATACGCAGTATTTT,CASSLGAGPTDTQYF
TRBJ2-7,TRBV7-2,.,TRBD2,16,TGTGCCAGCACCCCCCAAGGAGCGGGAGTAACGTACGAGCAGTACTTC,CASTPQGAGVTYEQYF
TRBJ1-6,TRBV11-2,.,.,15,TGTGCCAGCAGCTTAGGGGTTGGTAGCGGATCACCCCTCCACTTT,CASSLGVGSGSPLHF
TRBJ2-7,TRBV7-6,.,TRBD2,19,TGTGCCAGCAGCTCCGCGTTTGGGAGGGGTAGCGGGAGCGCCTACGAGCAGTACTTC,CASSSAFGRGSGSAYEQYF
TRBJ1-5,TRBV6-6,.,TRBD1,15,TGTGCCAGCACCTATGGGGACAGGGATAATCAGCCCCAGCATTTT,CASTYGDRDNQPQHF
TRBJ2-1,TRBV9,.,TRBD2,18,TGTGCCAGCAGCGTAGTAGCGGGAGGGCCGGGGTCCTACAATGAGCAGTTCTTC,CASSVVAGGPGSYNEQFF
TRBJ1-2,TRBV19,.,TRBD1,15,TGTGCCAGTAGTATCGCCGGACAGGAGCCCAGGGGCTACACCTTC,CASSIAGQEPRGYTF
TRBJ1-5,TRBV23-1,.,TRBD1,15,TGCGCCAGCAGTCAAACGCGACAGGGAAATCAGCCCCAGCATTTT,CASSQTRQGNQPQHF
TRBJ1-2,TRBV2,.,TRBD1,12,TGTGCCAGCAGGGGGACAGGGGAAGGCTACACCTTC,CASRGTGEGYTF
TRBJ1-3,TRBV4-1,.,TRBD1,14,TGCGCCAGCAGCCAGGACAGGGGGCGGAACACCATATATTTT,CASSQDRGRNTIYF
TRBJ2-1,TRBV7-9,.,.,16,TGTGCCAGCAGCTTAGCGGGCAGCCAGCCATACAATGAGCAGTTCTTC,CASSLAGSQPYNEQFF
TRBJ2-5,TRBV14,.,TRBD1,15,TGTGCCAGCAGCAGGCGACAGGGCTTCCAAGAGACCCAGTACTTC,CASSRRQGFQETQYF
TRBJ1-1,TRBV7-9,.,.,12,TGTGCCAGCAGCTTCGTGAACACTGAAGCTTTCTTT,CASSFVNTEAFF
TRBJ1-2,TRBV7-2,.,.,14,TGTGCCAGCAGCCGCGGGCCAGGAGACTCTGGCTACACCTTC,CASSRGPGDSGYTF
TRBJ1-1,TRBV6-2/TRBV6-3,.,.,12,TGTGCCAGCAGTCACGGACAGATTGAAGCTTTCTTT,CASSHGQIEAFF
TRBJ2-3,TRBV13,.,.,15,TGTGCCAGCAGCTTATATTCAGGGGGGATCGATACGCAGTATTTT,CASSLYSGGIDTQYF
TRBJ2-1,TRBV6-2/TRBV6-3,.,TRBD2,16,TGTGCCAGCAGTTACCAGGGACTAGCGGGAGTTGATGAGCAGTTCTTC,CASSYQGLAGVDEQFF
TRBJ2-7,TRBV7-9,.,.,14,TGTGCCAGCAGCTTAGGGGGGCTCGGTGACGAGCAGTACTTC,CASSLGGLGDEQYF
TRBJ1-3,TRBV11-2,.,TRBD1,17,TGTGCCAGCAGCTCTCCCAGGGACAGGGGTTTTGGAAACACCATATATTTT,CASSSPRDRGFGNTIYF
TRBJ1-4,TRBV19,.,TRBD1,15,TGTGCCAGTAGTAGGACAGGTTCAACTAATGAAAAACTGTTTTTT,CASSRTGSTNEKLFF
TRBJ1-5,TRBV7-6,.,.,16,TGTGCCAGCAGCGTAGGGACACGAAATAGCAATCAGCCCCAGCATTTT,CASSVGTRNSNQPQHF
TRBJ1-3,TRBV3-1/TRBV3-2,.,.,13,TGTGCCAGCAGCTACTTCTCTGGAAACACCATATATTTT,CASSYFSGNTIYF
TRBJ2-7,TRBV28,.,TRBD1,14,TGTGCCAGCAGCCCCGACAGGGGGCTTTACGAGCAGTACTTC,CASSPDRGLYEQYF
TRBJ1-2,TRBV11-2,.,.,13,TGTGCCAGCAGTTATGGACTGTCTGGAGGCTACACCTTC,CASSYGLSGGYTF
TRBJ1-4,TRBV5-6,.,TRBD1,18,TGTGCCAGCAGCTTGGCCTTGGGACAGGGGGCAACTAATGAAAAACTGTTTTTT,CASSLALGQGATNEKLFF
TRBJ2-2,TRBV7-3,.,.,16,TGTGCCAGCAGCTTAACCAGCGGAGCGAACACCGGGGAGCTGTTTTTT,CASSLTSGANTGELFF
TRBJ2-1,TRBV28,.,TRBD2,16,TGTGCCAGCAGTTTACCGGGACTAGCGGTATACAATGAGCAGTTCTTC,CASSLPGLAVYNEQFF
TRBJ2-7,TRBV3-1/TRBV3-2,.,TRBD2,17,TGTGCCAGCAGCCAAGTTGCTAGCGGGAGTGGGCCTGGCGAGCAGTACTTC,CASSQVASGSGPGEQYF
TRBJ2-7,TRBV4-1,.,.,16,TGCGCCAGCAGCCAGGAGGCAGGGGCAGCCGCCTACGAGCAGTACTTC,CASSQEAGAAAYEQYF
TRBJ1-4,TRBV5-1,.,TRBD1,14,TGCGCCAGCAGCTTTGCAACAGGGGGGGAAAAACTGTTTTTT,CASSFATGGEKLFF
TRBJ2-2,TRBV7-9,.,.,15,TGTGCCAGCAGCTTTGGGACTTTGAACACCGGGGAGCTGTTTTTT,CASSFGTLNTGELFF
TRBJ2-7,TRBV7-6,.,TRBD2,17,TGTGCCAGCAGCTCAACCGGGACTAGCGGGAGTTGGAGCGAGCAGTACTTC,CASSSTGTSGSWSEQYF
TRBJ2-7,TRBV7-9,.,.,12,TGTGCCGGCGGGATCAGCTCCTACGAGCAGTACTTC,CAGGISSYEQYF
TRBJ1-6,TRBV3-1/TRBV3-2,.,TRBD1,16,TGTGCCAGCAGCCAAGGACAGGGGAACTTTAATTCACCCCTCCACTTT,CASSQGQGNFNSPLHF
TRBJ2-7,TRBV12-3/TRBV12-4,few,.,12,TGTGCCAGCAGCCCCGGACAGTACGAGCAGTACTTC,CASSPGQYEQYF
TRBJ1-5,TRBV7-8,once,.,16,TGTGCCAGCAGCTCCCGCTCAGGGGCTAGGGGTCAGCCCCAGCATTTT,CASSSRSGARGQPQHF